This T cell receptor (beta chain) was captured by sequencing in a study of regulatory T cells in long-lasting Graves disease. Overall study context: Persistence in Graves' disease denoted antithyroid drug use beyond 5 years alongside positive TSH receptor antibodies.

V shed 1 base and J 6 bases; nucleotides not matched to a gene: 20. Germline V gene lookup returns CDR1 MDHEN and CDR2 SYDVKM. The CDR3 has 19 residues. There are many counts of this clonotype. Its specificity is not known. As for time point: persistent/refractory GD, antithyroid drugs over 5 years with positive TRAb. From RNA extracted from PBMCs, the TCR library was made. Assembly of TCR beta libraries relied on iRepertoire HTBI primers together with Arm-PCR of CDR3 regions. From the multiplex PCR reads, TCRdb called clonotypes with MiXCR, one entry per CDR3 protein. The table shows more than 300,000 distinct CDR3 sequences, with around 19% occurring only once. General study results and limits: Persistent Graves' cases showed lower TCR diversity than newly diagnosed cases. Whereas new patients shared some 970 public clonotypes, persistent patients shared more, at 2,500 to 3,500. Persistent disease preferred TRBV28, TRBJ1-2 and TRBJ2-5; new disease, TRBV20-1 and TRBJ2-1.

This TCR derives from a female donor with Graves disease. The V call is TRBV28, the J call TRBJ2-7; 8 bases agree with TRBD2. The sample in question was peripheral blood mononuclear cells (PBMCs), obtained when the disease was refractory, from a patient treated with antithyroid drugs. The CDR3 region has the DNA TGTGCCAGCAGTTTATTTCGTGGTTGGGTCGGGAGGGCCGAGGGCGAGCAGTACTTC. It codes for CASSLFRGWVGRAEGEQYF.